This TCR beta chain was sequenced during a study of T cell responses to AZD1222 COVID-19 vaccine. Repertoires were generated with immunoSEQ multiplex PCR, while TCRdb's copy carries only in-frame clones and drops some. Found here are 150,000 to 200,000 clones, around 93% of them singletons; the top ten hold about 1.4%. The CDR3 is 14 residues long. CDR1 is MNHEY and CDR2 is SMNVEV in the germline V gene (reference sequence). J gave up 5 bases and V 3 bases, and 5 bases lay outside the gene matches. The sequence was obtained from an adult in good health. Sequenced here: peripheral blood, sampled on day 0 of AZD1222 vaccination. The rearrangement joins TRBV27 to TRBJ2-5, with 8 bases identical to TRBD1. The CDR3 nucleotides are TGTGCCAGCAGTTTTGGACAGGGAGTGGAGACCCAGTACTTC. Its protein product is CASSFGQGVETQYF.